The clone carrying this T cell receptor (delta chain) is labeled medium-sized. At the DNA level, this CDR3 is encoded by other sequences in the same sample as well. V lost 0 bases to trimming and J lost 7 bases, with 11 bases between them. Germline values: CDR1 GEAIGNYY, CDR2 EKD. The CDR3 is made up of 13 amino acids. TCRdb ran CATT on the RT-PCR reads. The sample holds 7,600 or so delta-chain clones, roughly 15% seen once. The data originate from a study of gamma-delta T cells after stem cell transplantation. This rearrangement joins TRDV2 to TRDJ1; TRDD3 is a possible D gene (6 bases). This receptor was taken from a human donor. It is not recorded whose cells these are; they may come from a transplant donor. Sequenced material: gamma-delta T cells. DNA of the CDR3: TGTGCCTGTGACACCGGTCTCTGGGGTAAACTCATCTTT. Protein sequence: CACDTGLWGKLIF.